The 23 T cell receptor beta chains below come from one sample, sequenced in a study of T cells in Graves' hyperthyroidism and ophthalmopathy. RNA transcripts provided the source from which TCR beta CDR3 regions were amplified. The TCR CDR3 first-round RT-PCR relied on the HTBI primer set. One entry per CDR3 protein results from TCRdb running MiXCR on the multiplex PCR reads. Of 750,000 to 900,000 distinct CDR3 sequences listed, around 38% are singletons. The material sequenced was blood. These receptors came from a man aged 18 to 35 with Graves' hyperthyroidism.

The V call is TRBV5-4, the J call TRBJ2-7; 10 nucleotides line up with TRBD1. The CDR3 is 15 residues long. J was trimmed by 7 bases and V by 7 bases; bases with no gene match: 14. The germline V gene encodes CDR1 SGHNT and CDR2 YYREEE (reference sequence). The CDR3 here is CASGWTGTGVGEQYF. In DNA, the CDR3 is TGTGCCAGCGGCTGGACCGGGACAGGGGTGGGGGAGCAGTACTTC.

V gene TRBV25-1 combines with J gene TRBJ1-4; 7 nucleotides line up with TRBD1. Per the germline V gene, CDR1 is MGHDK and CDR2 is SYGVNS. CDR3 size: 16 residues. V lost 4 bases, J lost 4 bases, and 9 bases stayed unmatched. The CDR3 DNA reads TGTGCCAGCAGTGGGTTACCGGGACAGATTAATGAAAAACTGTTTTTT. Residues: CASSGLPGQINEKLFF. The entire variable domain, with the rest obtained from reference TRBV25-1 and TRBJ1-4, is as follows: EADIYQTPRYLVIGTGKKITLECSQTMGHDKMYWYQQDPGMELHLIHYSYGVNSTEKGDLSSESTVSRIRTEHFPLTLESARPSHTSQYLCASSGLPGQINEKLFFGSGTQLSVL.

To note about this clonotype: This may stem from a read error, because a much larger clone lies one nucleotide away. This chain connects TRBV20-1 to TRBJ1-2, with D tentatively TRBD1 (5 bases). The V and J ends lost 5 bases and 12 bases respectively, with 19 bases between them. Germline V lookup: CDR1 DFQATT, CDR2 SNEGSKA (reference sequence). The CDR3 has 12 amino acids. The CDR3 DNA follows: TGCAGTGCTCAGAGGGAGGGTTGGGGCCACACCTTC. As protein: CSAQREGWGHTF.

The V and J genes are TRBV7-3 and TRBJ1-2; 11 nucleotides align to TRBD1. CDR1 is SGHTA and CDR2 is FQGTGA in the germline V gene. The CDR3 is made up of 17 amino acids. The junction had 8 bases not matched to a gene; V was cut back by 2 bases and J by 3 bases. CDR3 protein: CASSLGGRTGGDYGYTF. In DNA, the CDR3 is TGTGCCAGCAGCTTAGGGGGGAGGACAGGGGGCGACTATGGCTACACCTTC.

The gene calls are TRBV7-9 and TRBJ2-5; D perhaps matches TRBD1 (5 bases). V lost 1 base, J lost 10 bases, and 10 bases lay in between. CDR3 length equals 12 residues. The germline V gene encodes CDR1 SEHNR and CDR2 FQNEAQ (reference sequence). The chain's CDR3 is CASSLDQGNQYF. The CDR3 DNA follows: TGTGCCAGCAGCTTAGATCAGGGTAACCAGTACTTC.

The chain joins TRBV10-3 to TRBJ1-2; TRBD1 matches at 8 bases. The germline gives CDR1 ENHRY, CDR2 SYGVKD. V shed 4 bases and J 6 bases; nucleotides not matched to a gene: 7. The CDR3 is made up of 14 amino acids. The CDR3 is CAISGAGGRDGYTF. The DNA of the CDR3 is TGTGCCATCAGTGGAGCAGGGGGCCGCGATGGCTACACCTTC.

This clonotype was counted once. The CDR3 sequence: CASGQMTQYF. CDR3 in DNA: TGTGCCAGCGGACAAATGACCCAGTACTTC. This sequence joins TRBV28 and TRBJ2-5, with D tentatively TRBD1 (5 bases). The V end was cut by 8 bases, the J end by 7 bases, with 8 bases between. The germline V gene has CDR1 MDHEN and CDR2 SYDVKM. CDR3 length: 10 amino acids.

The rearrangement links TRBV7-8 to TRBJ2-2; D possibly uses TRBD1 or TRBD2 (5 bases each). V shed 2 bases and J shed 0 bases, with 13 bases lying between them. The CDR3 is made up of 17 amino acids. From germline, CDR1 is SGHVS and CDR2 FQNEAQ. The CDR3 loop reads CASSLLWDGANTGELFF. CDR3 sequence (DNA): TGTGCCAGCAGCTTACTCTGGGACGGGGCGAACACCGGGGAGCTGTTTTTT.

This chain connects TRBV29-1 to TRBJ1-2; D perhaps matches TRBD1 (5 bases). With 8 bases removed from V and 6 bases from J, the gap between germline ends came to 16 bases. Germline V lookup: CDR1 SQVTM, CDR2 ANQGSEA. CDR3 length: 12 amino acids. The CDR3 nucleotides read TGCAGCTCGGTCGGGGGAGCGGATGGCTACACCTTC. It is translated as CSSVGGADGYTF.

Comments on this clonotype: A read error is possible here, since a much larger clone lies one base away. This chain's CDR3 is CATSDLSRVISGSTIYF. CDR3 DNA sequence: TGTGCCACCAGTGATCTCTCCAGGGTAATTTCTGGAAGCACCATATATTTT. The rearrangement links TRBV24-1 to TRBJ1-3, with D perhaps matching TRBD1 (5 bases). The CDR3 is 17 residues long. CDR1 is KGHDR and CDR2 is SFDVKD in the germline V gene.

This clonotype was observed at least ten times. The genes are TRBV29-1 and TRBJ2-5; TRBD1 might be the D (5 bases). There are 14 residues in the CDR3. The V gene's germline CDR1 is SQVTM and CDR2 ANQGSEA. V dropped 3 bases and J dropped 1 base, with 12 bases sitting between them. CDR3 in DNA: TGCAGCGTTGAGCAGACAGCTTTCCAAGAGACCCAGTACTTC. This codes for CSVEQTAFQETQYF.

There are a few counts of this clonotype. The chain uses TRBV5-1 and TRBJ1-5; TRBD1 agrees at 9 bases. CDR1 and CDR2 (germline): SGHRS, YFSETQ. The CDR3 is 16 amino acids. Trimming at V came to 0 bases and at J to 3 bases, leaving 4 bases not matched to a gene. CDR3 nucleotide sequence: TGCGCCAGCAGCTTGGGGACAGGGGATAACAATCAGCCCCAGCATTTT. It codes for CASSLGTGDNNQPQHF.

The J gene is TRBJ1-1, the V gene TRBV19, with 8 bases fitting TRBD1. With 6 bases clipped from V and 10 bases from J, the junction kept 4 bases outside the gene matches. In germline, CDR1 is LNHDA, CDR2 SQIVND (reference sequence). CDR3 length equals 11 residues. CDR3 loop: CASRTQGGAFF. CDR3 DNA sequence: TGTGCCAGTAGGACACAGGGGGGAGCTTTCTTT. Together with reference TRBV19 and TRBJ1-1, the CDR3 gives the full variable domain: DGGITQSPKYLFRKEGQNVTLSCEQNLNHDAMYWYRQDPGQGLRLIYYSQIVNDFQKGDIAEGYSVSREKKESFPLTVTSAQKNPTAFYLCASRTQGGAFFGQGTRLTVV.

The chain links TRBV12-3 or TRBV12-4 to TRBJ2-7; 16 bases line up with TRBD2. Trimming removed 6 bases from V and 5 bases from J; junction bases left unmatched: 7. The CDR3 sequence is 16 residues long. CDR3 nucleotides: TGTGCCAGCAGCTTCGGGACTAGCGGGAGGGTACACGAGCAGTACTTC. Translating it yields CASSFGTSGRVHEQYF.

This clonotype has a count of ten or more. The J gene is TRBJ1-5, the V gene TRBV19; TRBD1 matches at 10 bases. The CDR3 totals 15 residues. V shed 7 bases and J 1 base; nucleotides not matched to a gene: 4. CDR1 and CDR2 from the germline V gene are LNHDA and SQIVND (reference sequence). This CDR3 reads CASNWDRGSNQPQHF. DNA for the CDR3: TGTGCCAGTAATTGGGACAGGGGAAGCAATCAGCCCCAGCATTTT.

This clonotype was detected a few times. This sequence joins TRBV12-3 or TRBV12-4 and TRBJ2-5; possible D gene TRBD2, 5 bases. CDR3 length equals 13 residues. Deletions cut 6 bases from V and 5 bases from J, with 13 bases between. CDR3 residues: CASSGLLRETQYF. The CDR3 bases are TGTGCCAGCAGCGGACTTCTCAGGGAGACCCAGTACTTC.

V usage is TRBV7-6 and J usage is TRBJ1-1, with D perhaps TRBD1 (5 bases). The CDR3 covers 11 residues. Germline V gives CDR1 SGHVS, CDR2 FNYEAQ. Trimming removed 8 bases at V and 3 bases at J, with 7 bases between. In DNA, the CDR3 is TGTGCCAGCCTGGGGGACACTGAAGCTTTCTTT. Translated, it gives CASLGDTEAFF.

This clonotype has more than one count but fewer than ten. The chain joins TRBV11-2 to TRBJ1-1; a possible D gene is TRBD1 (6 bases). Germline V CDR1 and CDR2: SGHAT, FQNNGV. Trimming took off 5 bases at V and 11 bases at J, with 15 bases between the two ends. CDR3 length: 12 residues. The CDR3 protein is CASSIGNRVAFF. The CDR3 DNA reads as TGTGCCAGCAGCATAGGGAACAGGGTTGCTTTCTTT.

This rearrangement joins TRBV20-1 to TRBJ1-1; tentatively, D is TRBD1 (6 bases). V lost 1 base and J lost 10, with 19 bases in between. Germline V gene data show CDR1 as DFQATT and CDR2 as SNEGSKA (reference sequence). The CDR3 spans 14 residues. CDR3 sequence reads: CSARVGGRMSGAFF. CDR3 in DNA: TGCAGTGCTAGAGTAGGGGGACGGATGTCGGGAGCTTTCTTT.

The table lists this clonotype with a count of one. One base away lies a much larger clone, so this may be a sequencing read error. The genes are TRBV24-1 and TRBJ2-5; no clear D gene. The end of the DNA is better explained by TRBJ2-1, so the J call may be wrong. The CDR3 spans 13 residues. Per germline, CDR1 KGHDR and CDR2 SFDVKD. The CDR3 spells CATSDYFQETQFF. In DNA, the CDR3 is TGTGCCACCAGTGACTATTTTCAAGAGACCCAGTTCTTC.

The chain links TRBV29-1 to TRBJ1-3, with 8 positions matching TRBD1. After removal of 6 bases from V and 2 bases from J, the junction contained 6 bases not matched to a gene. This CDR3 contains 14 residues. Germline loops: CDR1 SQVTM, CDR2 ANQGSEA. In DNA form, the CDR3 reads TGCAGCGTCCGGACAGGGACAGCTGGAAACACCATATATTTT. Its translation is CSVRTGTAGNTIYF.

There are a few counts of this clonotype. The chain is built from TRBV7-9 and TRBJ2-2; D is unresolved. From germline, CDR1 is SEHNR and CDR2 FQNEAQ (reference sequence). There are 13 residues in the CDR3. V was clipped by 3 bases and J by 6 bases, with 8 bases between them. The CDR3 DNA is TGTGCCAGCAGCTTCCGAACGGCCGGGGAGCTGTTTTTT. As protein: CASSFRTAGELFF.

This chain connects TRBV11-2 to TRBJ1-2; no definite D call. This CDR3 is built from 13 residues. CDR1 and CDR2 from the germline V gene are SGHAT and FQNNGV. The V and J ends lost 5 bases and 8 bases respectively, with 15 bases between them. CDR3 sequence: CASSPDPSGGYTF. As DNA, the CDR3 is TGTGCCAGCAGCCCAGACCCGTCCGGGGGCTACACCTTC.